These 9 T cell receptor beta chains were sequenced from one sample in a study of long-term antiretroviral therapy in people with HIV. Run at survey level, the immunoSEQ assay was version v3.0. TCRdb's copy holds only in-frame clones and misses some; the assay was immunoSEQ multiplex PCR. The data contain 25,000 to 30,000 clones, around 83% of them singletons. The sample here was unsorted PBMCs, taken approximately 2.6 years after starting antiretroviral therapy. The source is a man in his forties with HIV.

This clone was seen a handful of times. The chain recombines TRBV25-1 with TRBJ1-2; weak D call: TRBD1 (5 bases). V was trimmed by 7 bases and J by 3 bases, leaving 12 bases between them. The CDR3 runs to 13 residues. The germline V gene encodes CDR1 MGHDK and CDR2 SYGVNS. The CDR3 nucleotides are TGTGCCAGCACCCGATTAGGGGACTATGGCTACACCTTC. Protein sequence: CASTRLGDYGYTF.

The gene calls are TRBV28 and TRBJ1-5, with D maybe TRBD1 (6 bases). This CDR3 comprises 17 residues. CDR1 is MDHEN, CDR2 SYDVKM, per germline. Trimming removed 3 bases from V and 7 bases from J, with 22 bases in between. The DNA of the CDR3 is TGTGCCAGCAGTTTGTTAGGGGACCCGAGAGGGGGGCAGCCCCAGCATTTT. Translation gives CASSLLGDPRGGQPQHF.

The chain has TRBV2 and TRBJ2-3; D gene uncertain. The V end lost 6 bases, the J end lost 5 bases, and 6 bases lay between the germline ends. The CDR3 spans 11 residues. Germline V gives CDR1 SNHLY, CDR2 FYNNEI. CDR3 sequence reads: CASSMIDTQYF. The CDR3 DNA follows: TGTGCCAGCAGCATGATAGATACGCAGTATTTT.

The chain employs TRBV28 and TRBJ1-2; D call uncertain. The CDR3 extends over 14 amino acids. Germline-derived CDR1 and CDR2 are MDHEN and SYDVKM. The V and J ends lost 4 bases and 2 bases respectively, with 11 bases between them. The CDR3 is CASSSLDGNYGYTF. In DNA form, the CDR3 reads TGTGCCAGCAGTTCGCTGGACGGAAACTATGGCTACACCTTC.

This clone appeared a few times. The chain joins TRBV28 to TRBJ1-2; 7 nucleotides align to TRBD1. Trimming removed 5 bases from V and 3 bases from J; junction bases left unmatched: 9. Per germline, CDR1 MDHEN and CDR2 SYDVKM. This CDR3 contains 15 residues. The CDR3 reads CASSVQGDSDYGYTF. CDR3 sequence (DNA): TGTGCCAGCAGTGTTCAGGGGGACTCGGACTATGGCTACACCTTC.

The V call is TRBV14, the J call TRBJ1-2; 7 bases line up with TRBD1. Germline trimming cut 3 bases from V and 6 bases from J; bases unmatched to any gene: 10. The CDR3 runs 15 residues. Germline-derived CDR1 and CDR2 are SGHDN and FVKESK. CDR3 amino acids: CASSQGPNRGHGYTF. The CDR3 nucleotides read TGTGCCAGCAGCCAGGGCCCAAACAGGGGACATGGCTACACCTTC.

The gene calls are TRBV18 and TRBJ1-1; 7 bases align to TRBD1. In germline, CDR1 is KGHSH, CDR2 LQKENI. This CDR3 has 15 amino acids. V was pared by 3 bases and J by 1 base, with 5 bases of the junction left unmatched. For the CDR3, the DNA is TGTGCCAGCTCACCCGGGGACAGTAAGAACACTGAAGCTTTCTTT. It specifies CASSPGDSKNTEAFF.

This clone was counted a few times. The chain recombines TRBV15 with TRBJ2-7; D unclear. CDR1 and CDR2 from the germline V gene are LNHNV and YYDKDF (reference sequence). Between the trimmed V and J ends, which lost 0 bases and 6 bases, there was a span of 12 bases. This CDR3 is 14 amino acids long. The CDR3 DNA sequence: TGTGCCACCAGCAGAGATAGGGTTACGGGCGAGCAGTACTTC. As protein: CATSRDRVTGEQYF.

In this sample, this clone turned up once. J is TRBJ2-7 and V is TRBV2; D gene uncertain. The CDR3 sequence is 12 residues long. Germline values: CDR1 SNHLY, CDR2 FYNNEI. V lost 8 bases and J lost 0, with 8 bases in between. This CDR3 reads CASLFSSYEQYF. DNA for the CDR3: TGTGCCAGCCTATTTAGCTCCTACGAGCAGTACTTC.